This T cell receptor beta chain was captured by sequencing in a study of shared clonotypes between healthy human individuals. Study observations and caveats: Richness estimates generally favored naive over memory subsets. Shared across a handful of donors were roughly 5.3% of the naive CD4 clonotypes.

Germline lookup yields CDR1 MRHNA and CDR2 SNTAGT. V lost 7 bases and J 4 bases, leaving 17 bases between the germline ends. This CDR3 spans 14 amino acids. This clone was observed once. Its antigen is as yet unknown. Several immunoSEQ plates held equal portions of the genomic DNA taken from each subset. TCRdb's copy holds only in-frame clones and misses some; the assay was immunoSEQ multiplex PCR. In the table there are 1.6 million or so clones, approximately 98.5% of which are singletons. The chain is built from TRBV6-4 and TRBJ2-7, with D tentatively TRBD1 (6 bases). The material sequenced was naive CD4+ T cells sorted from blood. The subset: CD45RA+ positively selected. The source is a man aged 25 to 45 in good health. DNA for the CDR3: TGTGCCAGCAAAGATGACAGGCGCGGATACGAGCAGTACTTC. Protein sequence: CASKDDRRGYEQYF.